This entry is about one TCR beta chain. Its antigen is still unknown. The data are from a study of T cells in localized non-small cell lung cancer. The table came from immunoSEQ multiplex PCR; TCRdb's copy has only in-frame clones and leaves some out. The repertoire consists of 75,000 to 90,000 clones, with about 83% occurring once and the leading ten covering over 2.5%. V lost 5 bases and J 0 bases, leaving 8 bases between the germline ends. CDR1 and CDR2 from the germline V gene are MNHEY and SMNVEV (reference sequence). This CDR3 is built from 15 residues. Study observations and caveats: Adjacent lung tissue had a median approximately 57 of the top 100 clones found in the tumor. Longer survival (overall) was linked to higher T cell density in blood.

This sequence originates from a man aged 40 to 75 with stage I lung adenocarcinoma. This rearrangement joins TRBV27 to TRBJ2-6, with D unresolved. The source was peripheral blood, collected before any cancer treatment. The CDR3 bases are TGTGCCAGCAGTCCAGAGGTCTCTGGGGCCAACGTCCTGACTTTC. It encodes CASSPEVSGANVLTF.